This T cell receptor beta chain derives from a study of blood T cell repertoires in COVID-19. Study details: Acute and convalescent COVID-19 specimens originated in the United States, Italy and Spain. PBMCs, B-cell-depleted T cells, or T cells were the source of the cDNA or gDNA that made up the material.

In the original processing: Amplifying reference gene primers gave estimates of nucleated cell counts. Repertoires were generated with immunoSEQ multiplex PCR, while TCRdb's copy carries only in-frame clones and drops some. The V and J calls and clone size are taken from that table; D and trimming were inferred from the DNA. The sample carries roughly 180,000 clones, approximately 88% recorded once. V trimming: 0 bases; J trimming: 4 bases; junction bases outside the gene matches: 4. CDR1 SGHRS and CDR2 YFSETQ come from the germline V gene. The CDR3 sequence is 14 residues long. This clone occurred a few times. It was during active infection that Seattle patients were enrolled and then longitudinally followed.

This TCR came from a woman aged 40 to 50 with COVID-19, enrolled during active disease. The gene calls are TRBV5-1 and TRBJ2-7; TRBD1 matches at 7 bases. What was sequenced was peripheral blood. For the CDR3, the DNA is TGCGCCAGCAGCTTGGGGACAGGAGTTTACGAGCAGTACTTC. Amino acids: CASSLGTGVYEQYF. The entire variable domain, with the rest obtained from reference TRBV5-1 and TRBJ2-7, is as follows: KAGVTQTPRYLIKTRGQQVTLSCSPISGHRSVSWYQQTPGQGLQFLFEYFSETQRNKGNFPGRFSGRQFSNSRSEMNVSTLELGDSALYLCASSLGTGVYEQYFGPGTRLTVT.